The rows below give T cell receptor beta chains drawn from one sample of a study of T cell responses to AZD1222 COVID-19 vaccine. Some clones are missing from TCRdb's copy, which holds only in-frame ones; the method was immunoSEQ multiplex PCR. In the table there are roughly 95,000 clones, roughly 90% of which are singletons. The sample was peripheral blood, taken 28 days after the second AZD1222 dose. These receptors were taken from an adult who received the AZD1222 COVID-19 vaccine. Both conserved end residues are part of each CDR3. D genes are given only for firm matches. The size entry is marked missing in some rows and otherwise reads once, few, many or a size class.

>.|TRBV27|.|TRBJ2-2
TGTGCCAGCAGTCACTCCGGGACGGGAAACACCGGGGAGCTGTTTTTT
CASSHSGTGNTGELFF
>.|TRBV19|.|TRBJ2-5
TGTGCCAGTAGTGCCTTTCAGGGGTCGGGGGAGACCCAGTACTTC
CASSAFQGSGETQYF
>TRBD1|TRBV28|.|TRBJ2-2
TGTGCCAGCAGGGACCCGGGACAGGGCGAAACCGGGGAGCTGTTTTTT
CASRDPGQGETGELFF
>.|TRBV4-1|once|TRBJ1-1
TGCGCCAGCAGCCAACCCGGGACCAGGGGTAGGGGGGCTTTCTTT
CASSQPGTRGRGAFF
>.|TRBV9|.|TRBJ1-4
TGTGCCAGCAGCGAGACGGGGTCAGGCGGTGAAAAACTGTTTTTT
CASSETGSGGEKLFF
>.|TRBV6-5|.|TRBJ1-1
TGTGCCAGCAGTCACTTCGGACAGCAAAACACTGAAGCTTTCTTT
CASSHFGQQNTEAFF
>.|TRBV7-3|.|TRBJ1-1
TGTGCCAGCAGCTTCTCTGGGGACACTGAAGCTTTCTTT
CASSFSGDTEAFF
>.|TRBV5-1|.|TRBJ1-2
TGCGCCAGCTCCCGCGAGGGCCCTAACTATGGCTACACCTTC
CASSREGPNYGYTF
>.|TRBV6-1|.|TRBJ1-2
TGTGCCAGCAGTGAATATCGCGGGGGGCCCTATGGCTACACCTTC
CASSEYRGGPYGYTF
>TRBD1|TRBV7-9|.|TRBJ2-1
TGTGCCAGCAGCCCTGGACAGGGGGTGGACAATGAGCAGTTCTTC
CASSPGQGVDNEQFF
>.|TRBV4-1|.|TRBJ2-1
TGCGCCAGCAGCCAAGAGTTCGGGCGTGAGCAGTTCTTC
CASSQEFGREQFF
>.|TRBV14|.|TRBJ2-7
TGTGCCAGCAGCCAAGAAGGGTTTGCTTCCTACGAGCAGTACTTC
CASSQEGFASYEQYF
>.|TRBV2|once|TRBJ1-3
TGTGCCAGCAAAGGGGCCGGGAACACCATATATTTT
CASKGAGNTIYF
>TRBD2|TRBV7-2|.|TRBJ2-7
TGTGCCAGCAGGTTCTTGGGGGGGAGTTACGAGCAGTACTTC
CASRFLGGSYEQYF
>.|TRBV7-2|.|TRBJ1-1
TGTGCCAGCAGCTTAGCGTTGATGAACACTGAAGCTTTCTTT
CASSLALMNTEAFF
>.|TRBV28|.|TRBJ1-2
TGTGCCAGCAGATTGGTGGGGGGCGGCTATGGCTACACCTTC
CASRLVGGGYGYTF
>.|TRBV6-5|.|TRBJ2-2
TGTGCCAGCAGGATGTCGGACAGTAACACCGGGGAGCTGTTTTTT
CASRMSDSNTGELFF
>.|TRBV7-8|.|TRBJ1-1
TGTGCCAGCAGCTTAAATCGGGGGGCGAACACTGAAGCTTTCTTT
CASSLNRGANTEAFF
>TRBD2|TRBV7-2|.|TRBJ2-7
TGTGCCAGCAGTTCGACTAGCGGGGGTCTGCTGGAGCAGTACTTC
CASSSTSGGLLEQYF
>TRBD1|TRBV11-1|.|TRBJ1-3
TGTGCCAGCAGCCTGCAAGGACAGGGGAAGAGAAACACCATATATTTT
CASSLQGQGKRNTIYF
>.|TRBV7-2|.|TRBJ2-2
TGTGCCAGCAGCCATAGCCTGGCAGGAGAGCTGTTTTTT
CASSHSLAGELFF
>.|TRBV5-1|.|TRBJ2-3
TGCGCCAGCAGCCAGGGGTCGCTCGCAGATACGCAGTATTTT
CASSQGSLADTQYF
>.|TRBV4-2|.|TRBJ1-1
TGTGCCAGCAGCCAAGAGGTCGACCTCCGGACCTGGGGGACTGAAGCTTTCTTT
CASSQEVDLRTWGTEAFF
>.|TRBV7-2|.|TRBJ1-1
TGTGCCAGCAGCCTCCGGGGGAACACTGAAGCTTTCTTT
CASSLRGNTEAFF
>TRBD2|TRBV2|.|TRBJ2-7
TGTGCCAGCAGTGGTGACTCTAGCGGGGGGGCCATCGGCTACGAGCAGTACTTC
CASSGDSSGGAIGYEQYF
>.|TRBV14|.|TRBJ1-1
TGTGCCAGCAGCCAGACGAGCACTGAAGCTTTCTTT
CASSQTSTEAFF
>TRBD2|TRBV6-6|.|TRBJ2-1
TGTGCCACCGCGGGGGGGGCCTACAATGAGCAGTTCTTC
CATAGGAYNEQFF
>TRBD1|TRBV19|.|TRBJ1-6
TGTGCCAGTATAGACAGGGGCGGTAATTCACCCCTCCACTTT
CASIDRGGNSPLHF
>TRBD2|TRBV3-1/TRBV3-2|.|TRBJ2-3
TGTGCCAGCAGCCCCTCGGGACTAGCGGGGGGCAGAGATACGCAGTATTTT
CASSPSGLAGGRDTQYF
>.|TRBV5-8|.|TRBJ1-5
TGTGCCAGCAGCTCCGGATATAGCAATCAGCCCCAGCATTTT
CASSSGYSNQPQHF
>.|TRBV5-6|.|TRBJ1-6
TGTGCCAGCAGCCGGGGTTACAGGGATTCACCCCTCCACTTT
CASSRGYRDSPLHF
>.|TRBV5-5|.|TRBJ2-7
TGTGCCAGCAGCTCCGCTGGGGGGTACGAGCAGTACTTC
CASSSAGGYEQYF
>TRBD2|TRBV10-3|.|TRBJ2-3
TGTGCCATCAATGACGGAAGCGGGGGACAAGATACGCAGTATTTT
CAINDGSGGQDTQYF
>.|TRBV12-3/TRBV12-4|.|TRBJ2-1
TGTGCCAGCAGTTTAACCCGACTCAATGAGCAGTTCTTC
CASSLTRLNEQFF
>.|TRBV3-1/TRBV3-2|few|TRBJ1-2
TGTGCCAGCAAAAACGGGGTAGGCTATGGCTACACCTTC
CASKNGVGYGYTF
>.|TRBV9|.|TRBJ2-2
TGTGCCAGCAGCGTACTAGGTTCGGGACACAACACCGGGGAGCTGTTTTTT
CASSVLGSGHNTGELFF
>.|TRBV28|.|TRBJ1-4
TGTGCCAGCAGTTTAAGGGAGGCTAATGAAAAACTGTTTTTT
CASSLREANEKLFF
>.|TRBV2|.|TRBJ1-2
TGTGCCAGCAGTCCACAGGGTGACTATGGCTACACCTTC
CASSPQGDYGYTF
>.|TRBV14|.|TRBJ2-5
TGTGCCAGCTCCCGGGACAACCAAGAGACCCAGTACTTC
CASSRDNQETQYF
>TRBD2|TRBV4-3|.|TRBJ2-5
TGCGCCAGCAGCCAAGACGCTAGCGGGGAGACCCAGTACTTC
CASSQDASGETQYF
>TRBD1|TRBV27|.|TRBJ2-5
TGTGCCAGCAGTCCATTCACCGGGACAGGGGTCCAAGAGACCCAGTACTTC
CASSPFTGTGVQETQYF
>.|TRBV11-3|.|TRBJ1-1
TGTGCCAGCAGCTCCTTACGGATCACTGAAGCTTTCTTT
CASSSLRITEAFF
>.|TRBV29-1|.|TRBJ1-5
TGCAGCGTCTACGTGGAGGGACGAGGGCAGCCCCAGCATTTT
CSVYVEGRGQPQHF
>TRBD2|TRBV4-1|.|TRBJ2-2
TGCGCCAGCAGCCAAGATCAACCTAGCGGGGGGGCCTGGGACACCGGGGAGCTGTTTTTT
CASSQDQPSGGAWDTGELFF
>.|TRBV5-1|.|TRBJ2-7
TGCGCCAGCAGCTTGGGGCCCGGGTCCTACGAGCAGTACTTC
CASSLGPGSYEQYF
>.|TRBV6-5|.|TRBJ2-5
TGTGCCAGCAGCCGAGGGGCCGAAGAGACCCAGTACTTC
CASSRGAEETQYF
>.|TRBV30|.|TRBJ2-7
TGTGCCTGGGGCCGCGGGCAGGGCATGTACGAGCAGTACTTC
CAWGRGQGMYEQYF
>.|TRBV4-1|.|TRBJ2-3
TGCGCCAGCAGCCTCGACGGAGGTGGGGTAGATACGCAGTATTTT
CASSLDGGGVDTQYF
>TRBD1|TRBV14|.|TRBJ1-3
TGTGCCAGCAGCCAACCGGGACAGGGGATAGGAAACACCATATATTTT
CASSQPGQGIGNTIYF
>TRBD2|TRBV19|.|TRBJ2-1
TGTGCCAGTCGAGTTAATAGCGGGGGGGCCTGGGAGCAGTTCTTC
CASRVNSGGAWEQFF
>.|TRBV6-5|.|TRBJ1-5
TGTGCCAGCAGTTACCCCGGACAGTTCGGGAATCAGCCCCAGCATTTT
CASSYPGQFGNQPQHF
>.|TRBV7-2|.|TRBJ1-1
TGTGCCAGCAGCTTCACAGAGGACACTGAAGCTTTCTTT
CASSFTEDTEAFF
>.|TRBV18|.|TRBJ1-1
TGTGCCAGCTCACAAGGAGACACTGAAGCTTTCTTT
CASSQGDTEAFF
>.|TRBV29-1|.|TRBJ2-7
TGCAGCGTTGAAGAAAGAGATTACGAGCAGTACTTC
CSVEERDYEQYF
>.|TRBV19|.|TRBJ1-6
TGTGCCAGTAGTATGCAGGGGACTAATTCACCCCTCCACTTT
CASSMQGTNSPLHF
>.|TRBV6-2/TRBV6-3|.|TRBJ2-6
TGTGCCAGCAGTTATCGGTCTGGGGCCAACGTCCTGACTTTC
CASSYRSGANVLTF
>TRBD2|TRBV19|.|TRBJ2-7
TGTGCCAGTAGTATCAGCCTAGCTAGCGGGGAGACCTACGAGCAGTACTTC
CASSISLASGETYEQYF
>.|TRBV5-5|.|TRBJ1-4
TGTGCCAGCAGCTTGGGTCGCTGGGGGACTGAAAAACTGTTTTTT
CASSLGRWGTEKLFF
>.|TRBV27|.|TRBJ2-2
TGTGCCAGCAGTTTGGCCGGGACTGTGAACACCGGGGAGCTGTTTTTT
CASSLAGTVNTGELFF